These 6 T cell receptor beta chains share one sample of origin, sequenced in a study of Ad26.COV2.S vaccination and SARS-CoV-2 variants. Sequencing was performed with immunoSEQ multiplex PCR; in TCRdb, only in-frame clones are kept and a portion is missing. The data hold hundreds of thousands of clones, with roughly 90% observed a single time. Treatment specified: approximately 18 received Ad26.COV2.S at low or high dose, single or two shots; a few received placebo; per-sample allocation not given. Sampling took place 63 days after the first vaccine or placebo injection. The sample here was peripheral blood, taken in a trial of Ad26.COV2.S vaccine versus placebo. The receptor source for this set is a person aged 18-65 years who received the Ad26.COV2.S COVID-19 vaccine or a placebo.

The table lists this clone with a few counts. The chain's CDR3 is CASSFLGTALGDYEQYF. In DNA form, the CDR3 reads TGCGCCAGCAGCTTCCTCGGGACAGCTTTAGGCGACTACGAGCAGTACTTC. This chain joins TRBV5-1 and TRBJ2-7, with 7 nucleotides matching TRBD1. Germline CDR1 is SGHRS and CDR2 is YFSETQ. The CDR3 sequence is 17 residues long. The trim removed 2 bases at V and 3 bases at J, leaving 14 bases unmatched.

This chain connects TRBV6-6 to TRBJ2-7, with D perhaps given as TRBD1 or TRBD2 (5 bases each). CDR1 is MNHNY and CDR2 is SVGAGI in the germline V gene (reference sequence). V shed 8 bases and J shed 4 bases, with 15 bases lying between them. This CDR3 is built from 13 residues. CDR3 protein: CASHLGGSYEQYF. The CDR3 DNA reads as TGTGCCAGCCACCTTGGGGGATCATACGAGCAGTACTTC.

This clone has just a few counts. The J gene is TRBJ1-2, the V gene TRBV6-5; 7 bases are a match to TRBD1. The CDR3 sequence is 15 residues long. Germline V CDR1 and CDR2: MNHEY, SVGAGI. The V and J ends lost 3 bases and 9 bases, in that order; junction bases with no gene match: 13. CDR3 in amino acids: CASSYRGTTGSSYTF. CDR3 sequence (DNA): TGTGCCAGCAGTTATAGGGGCACGACAGGGTCAAGCTACACCTTC.

The chain joins TRBV6-2 or TRBV6-3 to TRBJ1-4, with 10 bases identical to TRBD1. V was clipped by 5 bases and J by 6 bases; unmatched bases: 3. CDR1 is MNHEY and CDR2 is SVGEGT in the germline V gene. There are 14 residues in the CDR3. The DNA for the CDR3 is TGTGCCAGCAGTCCGGGGACAGGGGATGAAAAACTGTTTTTT. It encodes CASSPGTGDEKLFF.

This chain joins TRBV10-3 and TRBJ2-5; D is undetermined. The CDR3 has 14 amino acids. V lost 0 bases and J 5 bases, leaving 10 bases between the germline ends. Germline assignment: CDR1 ENHRY and CDR2 SYGVKD. The CDR3 region is CAISESTPGETQYF. The CDR3 DNA sequence: TGTGCCATCAGTGAGTCGACCCCTGGGGAGACCCAGTACTTC.

J is TRBJ2-3 and V is TRBV5-1; D is perhaps TRBD1 (5 bases). The CDR3 is made up of 13 amino acids. Germline V lookup: CDR1 SGHRS, CDR2 YFSETQ. Trimming took off 3 bases at V and 2 bases at J, with 7 bases between the two ends. The CDR3 loop reads CASSSDNTDTQYF. CDR3 DNA: TGCGCCAGCAGCTCGGACAACACAGATACGCAGTATTTT.